This T cell receptor beta chain is from a study of cytomegalovirus exposure and HLA in healthy donors. Trimming cost V 7 bases and J 6 bases; bases outside gene matches: 11. Germline CDR1 reads LNHDA; CDR2 reads SQIVND (reference sequence). The CDR3 length is 15 residues. Primers included in the PCR were 60 Vbeta and 13 Jbeta primers. Assay used: immunoSEQ multiplex PCR; TCRdb lists only in-frame clones, some missing. The sample holds 55,000 to 80,000 clones, over 75% seen once. Sequencing was performed on PBMCs. The chain uses TRBV19 and TRBJ2-1, with 8 positions matching TRBD2. The origin of this receptor is a man aged 35-49 years in good health and CMV-seronegative. The CDR3 nucleotides are TGTGCCAGTAATTACAGAGGGACTAGGGGCAATGAGCAGTTCTTC. This codes for CASNYRGTRGNEQFF.